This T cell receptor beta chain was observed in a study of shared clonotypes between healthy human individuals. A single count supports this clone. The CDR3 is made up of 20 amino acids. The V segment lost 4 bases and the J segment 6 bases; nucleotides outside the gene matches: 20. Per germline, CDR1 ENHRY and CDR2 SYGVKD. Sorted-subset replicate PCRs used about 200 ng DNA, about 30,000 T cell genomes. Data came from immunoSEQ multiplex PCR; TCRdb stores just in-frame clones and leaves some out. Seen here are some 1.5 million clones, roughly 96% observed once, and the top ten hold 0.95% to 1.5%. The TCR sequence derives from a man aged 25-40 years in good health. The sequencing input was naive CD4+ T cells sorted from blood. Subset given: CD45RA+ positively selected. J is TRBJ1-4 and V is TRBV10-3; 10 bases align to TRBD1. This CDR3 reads CAISVRLLGTGAVLDEKLFF. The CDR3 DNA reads TGTGCCATCAGTGTTCGTCTTCTCGGGACAGGGGCGGTTTTGGATGAAAAACTGTTTTTT.